Below, 18 T cell receptor beta chains from the same sample are listed, as sequenced in a study of blood T cell repertoires in COVID-19. The assay was immunoSEQ multiplex PCR, and TCRdb's table has in-frame clones only and misses some. Of 200,000 to 250,000 clones detected, around 83% appear once; the ten largest clones hold 5.2%. What was sequenced was peripheral blood. These receptors were collected from an older woman with COVID-19, enrolled during active disease.

The J gene is TRBJ2-2, the V gene TRBV20-1; possible D gene TRBD2, 5 bases. V lost 6 bases to trimming and J lost 7 bases, with 9 bases between them. CDR3 length: 11 amino acids. The germline gives CDR1 DFQATT, CDR2 SNEGSKA (reference sequence). The CDR3 bases are TGCAGTGCAAGGACTCTCGGGGAGCTGTTTTTT. Translating gives CSARTLGELFF.

The J gene is TRBJ1-1, the V gene TRBV6-2 or TRBV6-3; no clear D. The V and J ends lost 6 bases and 5 bases respectively, with 7 bases between them. The CDR3 extends over 11 amino acids. Germline assignment: CDR1 MNHEY and CDR2 SVGEGT. CDR3 in DNA: TGTGCCAGCAGCCGGAGGACTGAAGCTTTCTTT. This sequence encodes CASSRRTEAFF.

The J gene is TRBJ1-2, the V gene TRBV5-1; weak D call: TRBD1 (6 bases). The CDR3 totals 14 residues. Between the trimmed V and J ends, which lost 0 bases and 6 bases, there was a span of 12 bases. Per the germline V gene, CDR1 is SGHRS and CDR2 is YFSETQ. The CDR3 here is CASSLEAGEHGYTF. The CDR3 DNA sequence: TGCGCCAGCAGCTTGGAGGCAGGGGAACATGGCTACACCTTC.

The chain uses TRBV5-6 and TRBJ2-3, with 8 bases aligning to TRBD2. V trimming: 2 bases; J trimming: 4 bases; junction bases outside the gene matches: 12. The CDR3 sequence is 17 residues long. Germline values: CDR1 SGHDT, CDR2 YYEEEE. CDR3 loop: CASSFPSAGVTADTQYF. Written as DNA, the CDR3 is TGTGCCAGCAGCTTTCCTTCAGCGGGAGTAACCGCAGATACGCAGTATTTT.

The chain recombines TRBV6-5 with TRBJ2-2; TRBD1 is a possible D gene (5 bases). Trimming shortened V by 6 bases and J by 1 base, and 9 bases separated the two germline ends. This CDR3 contains 14 residues. Germline-derived CDR1 and CDR2 are MNHEY and SVGAGI. This CDR3 is CASRPGKNTGELFF. For the CDR3, the DNA is TGTGCCAGCAGACCAGGGAAGAACACCGGGGAGCTGTTTTTT.

V is TRBV2 and J is TRBJ1-1; D is undetermined. The germline gives CDR1 SNHLY, CDR2 FYNNEI. V lost 7 bases to trimming and J lost 0 bases, with 6 bases between them. There are 12 residues in the CDR3. CDR3 in DNA: TGTGCCAGCAACTCTGTGAACACTGAAGCTTTCTTT. Protein product: CASNSVNTEAFF.

The rearrangement uses TRBV5-1 and TRBJ2-1; the match to TRBD1 covers 7 bases. Germline assignment: CDR1 SGHRS and CDR2 YFSETQ. This CDR3 has 15 residues. J was trimmed by 5 bases and V by 4 bases; bases with no gene match: 9. CDR3 in DNA: TGCGCCAGCAGCAAGTTGGGGACAGTGAACAATGAGCAGTTCTTC. Its translation: CASSKLGTVNNEQFF. Variable domain in full (rest from reference TRBV5-1 and TRBJ2-1): KAGVTQTPRYLIKTRGQQVTLSCSPISGHRSVSWYQQTPGQGLQFLFEYFSETQRNKGNFPGRFSGRQFSNSRSEMNVSTLELGDSALYLCASSKLGTVNNEQFFGPGTRLTVL.

Only one count was recorded for this clone. The DNA of the CDR3 is TGTGCCTGGAGGGGGGGCTACGAGCAGTACTTC. Amino acids: CAWRGGYEQYF. The J gene is TRBJ2-7, the V gene TRBV30, with D maybe TRBD2 (6 bases). Germline V gene data show CDR1 as GTSNPN and CDR2 as SVGIG (reference sequence). V was shortened by 3 bases and J by 3 bases, with 6 bases between the two germline ends. This CDR3 spans 11 amino acids.

V is TRBV19 and J is TRBJ1-6; D remains unclear. This CDR3 comprises 15 residues. Germline assignment: CDR1 LNHDA and CDR2 SQIVND (reference sequence). V was clipped by 9 bases and J by 13 bases, with 25 bases between them. Written as DNA, the CDR3 is TGTGCCAGCAAAGGCCTGTCCGGAGGGTTAAATCCCCTCCACTTT. Translating it yields CASKGLSGGLNPLHF.

The CDR3: CASSMRPGQGYGYTF. The DNA for the CDR3 is TGTGCCAGTAGTATGCGCCCGGGTCAGGGCTATGGCTACACCTTC. The chain links TRBV19 to TRBJ1-2; D possibly corresponds to TRBD1 (5 bases). The V gene lost 3 bases and the J gene lost 4 bases, with 15 bases spanning the gap. CDR3 size: 15 residues. Per the germline V gene, CDR1 is LNHDA and CDR2 is SQIVND (reference sequence).

V and J are TRBV29-1 and TRBJ1-3; no firm D call. CDR1 is SQVTM and CDR2 is ANQGSEA in the germline V gene. There are 11 residues in the CDR3. V dropped 3 bases and J dropped 4 bases, with 4 bases sitting between them. Here the CDR3 DNA reads TGCAGCGTTGACTCCGGAAACACCATATATTTT. This codes for CSVDSGNTIYF.

The CDR3 sequence: CASSLQFQNTEAFF. CDR3 nucleotides: TGCGCCAGCAGCTTGCAGTTTCAGAACACTGAAGCTTTCTTT. The chain combines TRBV5-1 with TRBJ1-1; D gene ambiguous. Trimming shortened V by 1 base and J by 1 base, and 8 bases separated the two germline ends. Germline V CDR1 and CDR2: SGHRS, YFSETQ. This CDR3 has 14 residues.

The rearrangement uses TRBV4-3 and TRBJ2-1; 10 positions match TRBD2. The CDR3 runs 14 residues. Germline CDR1 is LGHNA and CDR2 is YSLEER. The V and J ends lost 1 base and 9 bases, in that order; junction bases with no gene match: 3. The CDR3 coding sequence is TGCGCCAGCAGCCAAGTGGGACTAGCGAGTGAGCAGTTCTTC. Translated: CASSQVGLASEQFF.

This clone showed up just once. The chain couples TRBV5-6 to TRBJ1-1; 9 nucleotides match TRBD1. Germline-derived CDR1 and CDR2 are SGHDT and YYEEEE. The CDR3 runs 17 residues. V lost 1 base to trimming and J lost 3 bases; unmatched junction nucleotides: 10. The CDR3 protein is CASSLRQGGLWDTEAFF. The CDR3 coding sequence is TGTGCCAGCAGCTTGAGACAGGGGGGTCTTTGGGACACTGAAGCTTTCTTT.

The V call is TRBV19, the J call TRBJ2-3; 11 nucleotides line up with TRBD2. This CDR3 region has 18 residues. The germline V gene encodes CDR1 LNHDA and CDR2 SQIVND (reference sequence). V shed 5 bases, J shed 0 bases, and the junction held 10 bases outside the gene matches. The CDR3 bases are TGTGCCAGTAGTGTTAGCGGGAGGGTCGTATCTAGCACAGATACGCAGTATTTT. It yields the protein CASSVSGRVVSSTDTQYF.

V gene TRBV6-2 or TRBV6-3 combines with J gene TRBJ1-2, with D perhaps TRBD1 (5 bases). V lost 0 bases and J lost 8, with 16 bases in between. Germline CDR1 MNHEY, CDR2 SVGEGT. This CDR3 region has 15 residues. Here the CDR3 reads CASSYSRGDLYGYTF. CDR3 DNA sequence: TGTGCCAGCAGTTACTCGCGCGGGGACCTATACGGCTACACCTTC.

The gene calls are TRBV18 and TRBJ1-1, with TRBD1 matching over 8 bases. CDR1 and CDR2 (germline): KGHSH, LQKENI. This CDR3 region has 14 residues. The V segment lost 4 bases and the J segment 1 base; nucleotides outside the gene matches: 2. CDR3 in amino acids: CASSRDRPNTEAFF. DNA for the CDR3: TGTGCCAGCTCACGGGACAGGCCGAACACTGAAGCTTTCTTT.

The chain links TRBV29-1 to TRBJ2-1; 9 bases match TRBD2. The length of the CDR3 is 14 residues. Germline values: CDR1 SQVTM, CDR2 ANQGSEA. V lost 5 bases to trimming and J lost 12 bases; unmatched junction nucleotides: 14. In DNA, the CDR3 is TGCAGCGTTTCGGCGGGAGGGCCTACTGGGGTGCAGTTCTTC. Translated, it gives CSVSAGGPTGVQFF.